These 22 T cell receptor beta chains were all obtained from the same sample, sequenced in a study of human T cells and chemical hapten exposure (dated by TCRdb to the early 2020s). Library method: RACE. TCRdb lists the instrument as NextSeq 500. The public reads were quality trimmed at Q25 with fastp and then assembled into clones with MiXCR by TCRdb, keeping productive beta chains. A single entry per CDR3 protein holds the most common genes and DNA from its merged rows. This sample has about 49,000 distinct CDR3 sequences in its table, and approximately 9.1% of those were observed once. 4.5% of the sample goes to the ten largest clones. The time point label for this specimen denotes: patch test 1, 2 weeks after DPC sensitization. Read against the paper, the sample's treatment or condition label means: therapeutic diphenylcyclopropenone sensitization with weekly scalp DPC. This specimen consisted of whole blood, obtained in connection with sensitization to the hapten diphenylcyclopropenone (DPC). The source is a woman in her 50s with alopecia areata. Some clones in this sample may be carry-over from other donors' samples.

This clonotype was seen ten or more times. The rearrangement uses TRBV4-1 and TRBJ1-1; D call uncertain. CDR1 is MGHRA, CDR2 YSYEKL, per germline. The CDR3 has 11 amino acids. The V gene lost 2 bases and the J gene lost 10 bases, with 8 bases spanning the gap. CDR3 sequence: CASSQSEGAFF. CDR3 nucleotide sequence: TGCGCCAGCAGCCAATCCGAGGGAGCTTTCTTT.

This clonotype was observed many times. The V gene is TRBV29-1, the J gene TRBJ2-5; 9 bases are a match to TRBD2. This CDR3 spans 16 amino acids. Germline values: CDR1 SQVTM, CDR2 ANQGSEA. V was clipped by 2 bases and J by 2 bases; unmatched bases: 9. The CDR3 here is CSVERSASGIQETQYF. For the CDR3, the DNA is TGCAGCGTTGAACGTTCGGCTAGCGGGATTCAAGAGACCCAGTACTTC.

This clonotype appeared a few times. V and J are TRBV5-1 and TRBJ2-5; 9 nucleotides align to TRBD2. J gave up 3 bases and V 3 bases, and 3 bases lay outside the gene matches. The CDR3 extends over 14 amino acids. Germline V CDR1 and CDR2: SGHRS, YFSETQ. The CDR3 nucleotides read TGCGCCAGCAGCTGGGTAGCGGGAGAAGAGACCCAGTACTTC. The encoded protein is CASSWVAGEETQYF.

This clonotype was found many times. This CDR3 reads CASSLWTANTEAFF. The DNA of the CDR3 is TGCGCCAGCAGCCTGTGGACCGCGAACACTGAAGCTTTCTTT. The J gene is TRBJ1-1, the V gene TRBV5-1; D remains ambiguous. The V end was cut by 4 bases, the J end by 1 base, with 11 bases between. The germline V gene encodes CDR1 SGHRS and CDR2 YFSETQ. The length of the CDR3 is 14 residues.

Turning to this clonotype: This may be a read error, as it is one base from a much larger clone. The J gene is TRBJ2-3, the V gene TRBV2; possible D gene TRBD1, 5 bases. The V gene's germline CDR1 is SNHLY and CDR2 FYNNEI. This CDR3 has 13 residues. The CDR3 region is CPSRASSTDTQYF. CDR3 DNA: TGTCCCAGCAGGGCCTCTAGCACAGATACGCAGTATTTT.

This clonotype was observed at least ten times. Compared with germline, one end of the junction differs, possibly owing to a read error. Here the CDR3 reads CSNQGMEF. The CDR3 nucleotides are TGCAGCAACCAGGGTATGGAGTTT. V is TRBV29-1 and J is TRBJ1-1; D perhaps matches TRBD1 (5 bases). From germline, CDR1 is SQVTM and CDR2 ANQGSEA. This CDR3 region has 8 residues.

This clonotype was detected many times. CDR3 sequence reads: CASRLGSGVIHPSF. In DNA, the CDR3 is TGTGCAAGTCGCTTAGGCTCCGGAGTAATTCACCCCTCCTTT. The V call is TRBV12-2, the J call TRBJ1-6. TRBV12-2 is noted as a pseudogene. CDR3 length: 14 residues.

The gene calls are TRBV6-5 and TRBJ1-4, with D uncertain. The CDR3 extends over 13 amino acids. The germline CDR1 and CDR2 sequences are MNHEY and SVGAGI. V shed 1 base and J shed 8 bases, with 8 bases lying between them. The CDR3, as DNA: TGTGCCAGCAGTTACTTGGGCGGGGAAAAACTGTTTTTT. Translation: CASSYLGGEKLFF.

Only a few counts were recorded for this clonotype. The CDR3 is CASSPLTGMDEKLFF. Here the CDR3 DNA reads TGTGCCAGCTCACCATTGACAGGGATGGATGAAAAACTGTTTTTT. The gene calls are TRBV18 and TRBJ1-4, with TRBD1 identical over 7 bases. The CDR3 is made up of 15 amino acids. Per germline, CDR1 KGHSH and CDR2 LQKENI. The V segment lost 2 bases and the J segment 6 bases; nucleotides outside the gene matches: 6.

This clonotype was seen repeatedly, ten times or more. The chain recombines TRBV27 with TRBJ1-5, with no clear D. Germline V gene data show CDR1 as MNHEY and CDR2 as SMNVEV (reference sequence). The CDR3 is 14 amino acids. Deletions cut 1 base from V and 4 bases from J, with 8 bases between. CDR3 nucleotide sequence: TGTGCCAGCAGTTTATTTCCCTTGAATCAGCCCCAGCATTTT. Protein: CASSLFPLNQPQHF.

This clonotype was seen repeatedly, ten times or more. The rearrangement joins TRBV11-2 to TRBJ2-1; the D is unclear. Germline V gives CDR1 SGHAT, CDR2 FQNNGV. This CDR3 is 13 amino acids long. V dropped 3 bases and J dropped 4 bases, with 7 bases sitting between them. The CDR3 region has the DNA TGTGCCAGCAGCTTGTCACTGTACAATGAGCAGTTCTTC. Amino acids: CASSLSLYNEQFF.

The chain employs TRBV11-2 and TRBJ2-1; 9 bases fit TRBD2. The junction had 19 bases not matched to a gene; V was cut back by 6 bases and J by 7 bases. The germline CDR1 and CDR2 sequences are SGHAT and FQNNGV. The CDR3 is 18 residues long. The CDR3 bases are TGTGCCAGCAGAAAAATGAACCCGCCAGCGGGAGGAGGAAATGAGCAGTTCTTC. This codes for CASRKMNPPAGGGNEQFF.

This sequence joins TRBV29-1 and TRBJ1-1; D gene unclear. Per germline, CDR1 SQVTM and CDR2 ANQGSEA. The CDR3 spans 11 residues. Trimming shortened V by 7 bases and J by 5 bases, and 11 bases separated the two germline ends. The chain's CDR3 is CSGSRRTEAFF. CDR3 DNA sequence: TGCAGCGGGAGTAGGCGTACTGAAGCTTTCTTT.

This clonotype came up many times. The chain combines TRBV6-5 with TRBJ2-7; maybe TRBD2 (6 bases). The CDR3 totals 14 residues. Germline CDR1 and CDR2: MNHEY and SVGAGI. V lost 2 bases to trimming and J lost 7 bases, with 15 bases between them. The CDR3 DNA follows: TGTGCCAGCAGTTACACCTCCGGGACTCGTGAGCAGTACTTC. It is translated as CASSYTSGTREQYF.

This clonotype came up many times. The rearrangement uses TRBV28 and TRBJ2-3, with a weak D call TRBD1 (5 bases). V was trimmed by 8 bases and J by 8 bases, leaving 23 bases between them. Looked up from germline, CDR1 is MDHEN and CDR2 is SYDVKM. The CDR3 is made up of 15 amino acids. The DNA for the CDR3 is TGTGCCAGCTCCGTGGACACAGTTTCTTCCGGTACGCAGTATTTT. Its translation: CASSVDTVSSGTQYF.

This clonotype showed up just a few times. CDR3 bases: TGTGCCAGCAGTTTCGAGGAAGATACGCAGTATTTT. Its translation: CASSFEEDTQYF. The V gene is TRBV12-3 or TRBV12-4, the J gene TRBJ2-3; D unclear. The CDR3 is 12 amino acids. Trimming cost V 3 bases and J 5 bases, with 6 bases left between them.

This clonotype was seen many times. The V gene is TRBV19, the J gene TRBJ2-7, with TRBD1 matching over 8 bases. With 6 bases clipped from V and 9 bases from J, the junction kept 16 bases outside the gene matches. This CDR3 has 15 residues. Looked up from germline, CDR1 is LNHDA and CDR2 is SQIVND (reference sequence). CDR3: CASSRTPTGGSLQYF. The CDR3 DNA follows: TGTGCCAGTAGCCGAACTCCCACAGGGGGTAGCTTGCAGTACTTC.

The CDR3 sequence is CASSLGDRIHTDTQYF. The CDR3 DNA reads TGTGCCAGCAGCTTAGGGGACCGGATTCACACAGATACGCAGTATTTT. This chain uses TRBV11-1 with TRBJ2-3, with D possibly called TRBD1 or TRBD2 (5 bases each). In germline, CDR1 is SGHAT, CDR2 FQDESV (reference sequence). V lost 1 base and J lost 2, with 13 bases in between. The CDR3 is 16 residues long.

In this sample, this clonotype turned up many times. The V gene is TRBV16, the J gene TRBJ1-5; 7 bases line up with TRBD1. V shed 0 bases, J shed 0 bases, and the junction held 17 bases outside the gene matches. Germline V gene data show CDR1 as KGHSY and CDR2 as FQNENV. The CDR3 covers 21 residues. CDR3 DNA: TGTGCCAGCAGCCAATCGCCCAGGGAGGGGGCAATCCGATATAGCAATCAGCCCCAGCATTTT. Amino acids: CASSQSPREGAIRYSNQPQHF.

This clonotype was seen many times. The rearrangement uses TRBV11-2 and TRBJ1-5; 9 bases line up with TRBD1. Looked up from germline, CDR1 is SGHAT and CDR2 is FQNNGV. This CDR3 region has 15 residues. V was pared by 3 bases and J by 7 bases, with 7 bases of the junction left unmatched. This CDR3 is CASSLRDRVGQPQHF. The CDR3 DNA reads TGTGCCAGCAGCTTGCGGGACAGGGTCGGGCAGCCCCAGCATTTT.

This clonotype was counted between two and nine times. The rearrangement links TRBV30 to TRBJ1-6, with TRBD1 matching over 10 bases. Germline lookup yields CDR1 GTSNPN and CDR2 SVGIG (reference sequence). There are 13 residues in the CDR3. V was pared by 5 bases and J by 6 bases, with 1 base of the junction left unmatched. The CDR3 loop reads CAWDRGRNSPLHF. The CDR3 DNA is TGTGCCTGGGACAGGGGGCGTAATTCACCCCTCCACTTT. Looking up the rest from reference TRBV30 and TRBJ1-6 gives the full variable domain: SQTIHQWPATLVQPVGSPLSLECTVEGTSNPNLYWYRQAAGRGLQLLFYSVGIGQISSEVPQNLSASRPQDRQFILSSKKLLLSDSGFYLCAWDRGRNSPLHFGNGTRLTVT.

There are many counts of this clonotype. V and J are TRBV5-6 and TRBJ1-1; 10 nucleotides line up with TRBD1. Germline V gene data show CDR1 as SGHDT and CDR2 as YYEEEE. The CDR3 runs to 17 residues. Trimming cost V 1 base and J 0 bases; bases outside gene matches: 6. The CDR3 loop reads CASSLSRDRGLNTEAFF. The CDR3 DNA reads TGTGCCAGCAGCTTGTCCCGGGACAGGGGATTGAACACTGAAGCTTTCTTT. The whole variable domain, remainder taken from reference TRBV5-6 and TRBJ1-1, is DAGVTQSPTHLIKTRGQQVTLRCSPKSGHDTVSWYQQALGQGPQFIFQYYEEEERQRGNFPDRFSGHQFPNYSSELNVNALLLGDSALYLCASSLSRDRGLNTEAFFGQGTRLTVV.